This T cell receptor beta chain is from a study of long-term antiretroviral therapy in people with HIV. The authors ran the immunoSEQ assay, v3.0, at survey level. The method was immunoSEQ multiplex PCR; TCRdb's version includes in-frame clones alone and lacks a portion of them. The sample contains around 27,000 clones, approximately 86% of which appear only once. The CDR3 runs to 16 residues. V lost 0 bases to trimming and J lost 7 bases, with 18 bases between them. Germline V gene data show CDR1 as LNHNV and CDR2 as YYDKDF (reference sequence). The sample in question was unsorted PBMCs, obtained about 4.5 years after starting antiretroviral therapy. The chain carries TRBV15 and TRBJ2-5, with D possibly TRBD1 on 5 matching bases. This TCR came from a man aged 25-45 years with HIV. The CDR3 loop reads CATSRDWGTERGTQYF. DNA for the CDR3: TGTGCCACCAGCAGAGATTGGGGTACAGAAAGGGGGACCCAGTACTTC.